One sample yielded the 3 T cell receptor beta chains listed below, sequenced in a study of CD8 T cells in Susac syndrome. Random hexamers primed reverse transcription of about 0.5 to 1 ug RNA. Each CDR3 protein is one row after TCRdb ran MiXCR on the immunoSEQ multiplex PCR reads. The sample carries more than 150,000 distinct CDR3 sequences, approximately 94% recorded once. Specimen: CD8+ T cells from PBMCs. Receptor source: a human donor with multiple sclerosis.

This chain joins TRBV20-1 and TRBJ1-6; tentative D call: TRBD1 (5 bases). Trimming left V 0 bases short and J 9 bases short, with 27 bases between. From germline, CDR1 is DFQATT and CDR2 SNEGSKA (reference sequence). The CDR3 spans 19 residues. CDR3 protein: CSARERVRDPPRPGSPLHF. The CDR3 DNA follows: TGCAGTGCTAGAGAGAGGGTTAGGGACCCGCCCCGGCCTGGTTCACCCCTCCACTTT.

This chain uses TRBV28 with TRBJ2-7; no clear D. Trimming cost V 6 bases and J 4 bases, with 10 bases left between them. This CDR3 contains 12 residues. The germline V gene has CDR1 MDHEN and CDR2 SYDVKM. The CDR3 spells CASSGPRYEQYF. As DNA, the CDR3 is TGTGCCAGCAGCGGCCCCAGGTACGAGCAGTACTTC.

The gene calls are TRBV27 and TRBJ1-1; D is unclear. From germline, CDR1 is MNHEY and CDR2 SMNVEV (reference sequence). V was trimmed by 2 bases and J by 1 base, leaving 5 bases between them. The CDR3 is 13 residues long. The CDR3 reads CASSLNTNTEAFF. For the CDR3, the DNA is TGTGCCAGCAGTTTAAACACGAACACTGAAGCTTTCTTT.